Listed here are 3 T cell receptor beta chains from one sample, sequenced in a study of breast tumors, draining lymph nodes, adjacent tissues (dated by TCRdb to between 2015 and 2016). The axillary draining lymph nodes of breast cancer patients were the source of the lymph node samples. The library was built by means of multiplex PCR. Sequencing instrument: Illumina HiSeq 2000. TCRdb handled the public reads itself, with Q25 trimming in fastp and clone calling in MiXCR, and kept productive beta chains. Rows with a matching CDR3 protein are joined into one entry that keeps the most common DNA and genes. Counted in this sample were about 230,000 distinct CDR3 sequences; 32% of them appeared once. The ten biggest clones cover around 1.4% of the sample. Input material: axillary lymph node tissue. These receptors came from a female donor with breast cancer. Some clones in this sample may be carry-over from other donors' samples.

This clonotype was seen many times. This chain links TRBV20-1 with TRBJ2-3, with 8 bases fitting TRBD1. This CDR3 spans 14 amino acids. With 6 bases clipped from V and 0 bases from J, the junction kept 5 bases outside the gene matches. Germline values: CDR1 DFQATT, CDR2 SNEGSKA (reference sequence). The CDR3, as DNA: TGCAGTGCGGGCAGGGGGCCCAGCACAGATACGCAGTATTTT. This translates into CSAGRGPSTDTQYF.

The gene calls are TRBV24-1 and TRBJ2-2; D may be TRBD2 (5 bases). This CDR3 is built from 15 residues. In germline, CDR1 is KGHDR, CDR2 SFDVKD. Deletions cut 1 base from V and 1 base from J, with 6 bases between. The CDR3 bases are TGTGCCACCAGTGATTTTGCGGGGAACACCGGGGAGCTGTTTTTT. Amino acid sequence: CATSDFAGNTGELFF.

This clonotype appeared many times. This rearrangement joins TRBV9 to TRBJ2-3; 7 nucleotides line up with TRBD2. The CDR3 extends over 15 amino acids. Trimming at V came to 5 bases and at J to 4 bases, leaving 10 bases not matched to a gene. Germline values: CDR1 SGDLS, CDR2 YYNGEE. The DNA of the CDR3 is TGTGCCAGCAGAGCGGGCGGGAGAGAAGCAGATACGCAGTATTTT. This encodes CASRAGGREADTQYF.